This TCR beta chain was documented in a study of regulatory T cells in long-lasting Graves disease. At least ten counts were recorded for this clonotype. Building the TCR beta libraries relied on iRepertoire HTBI primers, and CDR3 regions underwent Arm-PCR. TCRdb itself ran the multiplex PCR reads through MiXCR, one entry per CDR3 protein. The sample carries approximately 210,000 distinct CDR3 sequences, about a sixth recorded once. This sample's time point: newly diagnosed GD, antithyroid drugs for less than 3 months. Researchers made the TCR library from RNA that was extracted from PBMCs. Source: peripheral blood mononuclear cells (PBMCs), taken at new diagnosis, from a patient treated with antithyroid drugs. The TCR was taken from a female donor with Graves disease.

This CDR3 reads CAWRSDRGQAFF. The CDR3 nucleotides are TGTGCCTGGAGATCGGACAGGGGGCAAGCTTTCTTT. J is TRBJ1-1 and V is TRBV30; TRBD1 agrees at 11 bases. Trimming cost V 3 bases and J 9 bases; bases outside gene matches: 3. In germline, CDR1 is GTSNPN, CDR2 SVGIG (reference sequence). CDR3 length: 12 amino acids.